Sequencing of this TCR beta chain was carried out in a study of CD8+ T cells in alopecia areata. Turning to the study itself: It was 6 to 18 months of tofacitinib, and then there were 6 months off drug. For treated patients, severity scores reflected the percentage of scalp area affected.

There are a few counts of this clone. The CDR3 is 16 residues long. Germline V gene sequence: CDR1 ENHRY, CDR2 SYGVKD. V shed 1 base and J shed 3 bases, with 14 bases lying between them. In each case, RNA was isolated and then reverse transcribed into cDNA as the sequencing template. Some clones are missing from TCRdb's copy, which holds only in-frame ones; the method was immunoSEQ multiplex PCR. The sample includes about 220,000 clones, about 50% of them seen just once. Treatment noted: oral pan-JAK inhibitor, 5-10 mg twice daily. The chain employs TRBV10-3 and TRBJ2-3; D gene uncertain. Sample: CD4+ T cells sorted from blood, taken at week 4, from a patient treated with tofacitinib. The TCR comes from a human donor with alopecia areata. For the CDR3, the DNA is TGTGCCATCAGTGAGTTAGGTGCTGTAGGGACAGATACGCAGTATTTT. It encodes CAISELGAVGTDTQYF.